This T cell receptor (beta chain) originates from a study of shared clonotypes between healthy human individuals (dated by TCRdb to 2018 to 2021). Regarding the study in general: The cohort included three men and two women between 18 and 49 years of age. For each donor, CD4 naive and CD4 memory were each run on three plates, CD8 naive on two plates, and CD8 memory on one plate. To estimate repertoire size and how much clonotype sharing occurs between individuals, the study deeply sequenced the blood TCR repertoires of several healthy adults. To increase sequencing depth and limit assay-specific biases, TCR repertoire library preparation and sequencing were carried out by different laboratories using diverse techniques. Leukapheresis yielded between about 0.9 and 10 billion PBMCs per donor. Results the study describes overall, beyond this receptor: Because the study included only a small number of donors, the genetic and exposure-history diversity represented was limited. When a handful of donors were compared, the shared fraction of clonotypes was 5% to 6.5% for naive CD4, 3.5% to 4% for naive CD8, roughly 2.3% for memory CD4, and about 0.36% for memory CD8. Sampling was restricted to blood, and TCR repertoires in tissues likely differ from the TCR repertoires found in blood. Higher generation probabilities were observed for clonotypes shared by all four sorted-subset donors than for non-shared clonotypes. Pairwise subsampling indicated that sequencing depth was expected to affect the degree of clonotype sharing among donors. Rarefaction of sorted-subset datasets indicated incomplete sequencing despite the large sequencing depth. Naive subsets generally had larger estimated clonotype richness than memory subsets did.

Concerning this clone itself: Its cognate antigen has yet to be identified. One base away there is no much larger clone; base qualities are not given.

Donors were healthy HIV-negative adults with no recently reported acute infections or vaccinations. All donors were Caucasian adults living in Nashville, Tennessee, USA. CD4+ T cells were enriched by magnetic negative selection; naive cells were then positively selected on CD45RA, and the negative fraction formed the memory subset. Blood was obtained by leukapheresis, after which PBMCs were separated by Ficoll-Histopaque density gradient centrifugation and cryopreserved in liquid nitrogen vapor phase. Analytical flow cytometry was used to check the purity and quantity of every magnetically sorted T cell population. Each sorted fraction had its genomic DNA isolated and then quantified by UV absorbance on a Nanodrop 2000c. CDR1 and CDR2, per the germline V gene, are SQVTM and ANQGSEA. At the junction V is shortened by 4 bases and J by 4 bases, with 11 bases in between. The cysteine opens and the phenylalanine closes a CDR3 of 12 amino acids. Solely the CDR3 DNA is kept, with 36 bases framed from the first base.

Using the deep immunoSEQ assay, TCR CDR3 regions were amplified from genomic DNA by multiplex PCR. Extracted genomic DNA from each cell subset was distributed evenly across all wells of several immunoSEQ 96-well plates, and each plate was treated as a replicate. For sorted subsets, around 200 ng genomic DNA, equal to 25,000 to 35,000 T cell genomes, was loaded into each replicate PCR. The purified libraries were quantified using a Qubit 3.0 fluorometer, sized with a Bioanalyzer 2100, and then quantified again using the KAPA Library Quantification kit. Every immunoSEQ 96-well plate was sequenced on a dedicated single-read 150-cycle Illumina NextSeq 550 flow cell. In the source study's methods: Because the immunoSEQ output held only junctional sequences and lacked quality scores, the filtering could not match the filtering applied to full-length reads. To assign V/J genes and CDR3, sequences were annotated using PyIR, a Python wrapper for IgBLAST v1.9, with IMGT germline references. Reads were removed for weak V/J assignments (E-value above 1e-6), missing CDR3, stop codons, out-of-frame junctions, or ambiguous translated residues. A V3J clonotype was defined by an identical inferred V gene, J gene, and CDR3 amino acid sequence. The percentage overlap between two repertoires was calculated by dividing the number of shared unique clonotypes by the size of the smaller repertoire. RTK rarefaction, the Chao1 estimator, and Recon v2.1 estimates of unobserved clonotypes were used to assess repertoire richness. OLGA was used to compute generation probabilities for all TCRbeta clonotypes that the gDNA method yielded from a few donors. Imported from immuneACCESS, the table was reduced by TCRdb to in-frame sequences with V and J called. These copies leave out some clones; in studies compared against another copy, an unresolved V gene accounts for under half, and the cause of the remainder is not known. V, J and clone size derive from that table, while D and trimming were established from the DNA sequence. The sample data list around 1.5 million clones, and roughly 98% of these were observed just once. Jointly, the top ten make up less than 0.55% of the sample.

The specimen sequenced was naive CD4+ T cells sorted from blood. The intended sense of this specimen's cell subset or site label: CD45RA+ positively selected. This chain is built from TRBV29-1 and TRBJ2-7, with the D gene not clear enough to name. The origin of this receptor is a young man in good health. The base sequence is TGCAGCGTTGTTGGACCTAAATACGAGCAGTACTTC. It translates to CSVVGPKYEQYF.